This TCR beta chain was recorded in a study of molecular identifiers for immune sequencing clone quantification. In its sample, this clonotype was seen many times. Its specificity is not known. Previously described methods with listed TCR primers produced the bulk TCR libraries. In TCRdb, the PCR reads were re-called with MiXCR into one record per CDR3 protein. In the table there are some 40,000 distinct CDR3 sequences, 20% to 25% of which are singletons. Germline CDR1 LNHDA, CDR2 SQIVND (reference sequence). The CDR3 covers 17 residues. V lost 7 bases and J 1 base, leaving 21 bases between the germline ends. Broader study findings: Among roughly 910,000 naive cells, spiked Jurkat TCR RNA from a single cell was reportedly detectable. Barcode collisions between identical TCR molecules could shrink estimates of highly expanded clone sizes.

This chain joins TRBV19 and TRBJ2-3; a possible D gene is TRBD1 (6 bases). The sequenced material came from naive CD8+ T cells from blood, with Jurkat cell RNA spiked in. Stated subset: FACS-sorted CD8+CD4-CCR7+CD45RA+ naive T cells. The clonotype originates from a human donor in good health. Some libraries in this study had Jurkat cell RNA spiked in. The CDR3 DNA reads TGTGCCAGTACCCGACAGGTACCAAGCGGAGGCACAGATACGCAGTATTTT. Translating it yields CASTRQVPSGGTDTQYF.